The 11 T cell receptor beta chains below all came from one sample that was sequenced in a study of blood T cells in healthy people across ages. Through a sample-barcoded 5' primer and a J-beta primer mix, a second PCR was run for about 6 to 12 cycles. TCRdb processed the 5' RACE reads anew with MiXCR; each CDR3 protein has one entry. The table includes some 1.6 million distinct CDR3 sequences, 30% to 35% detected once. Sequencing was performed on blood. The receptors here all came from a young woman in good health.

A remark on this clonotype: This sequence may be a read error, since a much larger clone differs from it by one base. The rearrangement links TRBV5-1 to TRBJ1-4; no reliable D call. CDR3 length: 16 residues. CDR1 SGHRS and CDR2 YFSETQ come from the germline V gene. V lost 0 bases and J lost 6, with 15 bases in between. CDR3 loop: CASSLGGTTNYEKLFF. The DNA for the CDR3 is TGCGCCAGCAGCTTGGGGGGTACCACTAACTATGAAAAACTGTTTTTT.

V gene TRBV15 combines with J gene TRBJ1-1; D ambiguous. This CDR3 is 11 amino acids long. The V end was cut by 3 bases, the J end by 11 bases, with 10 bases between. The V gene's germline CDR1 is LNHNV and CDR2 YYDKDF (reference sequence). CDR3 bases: TGTGCCACCAGCAGGCAGAAGAGGGCTTTCTTT. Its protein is CATSRQKRAFF.

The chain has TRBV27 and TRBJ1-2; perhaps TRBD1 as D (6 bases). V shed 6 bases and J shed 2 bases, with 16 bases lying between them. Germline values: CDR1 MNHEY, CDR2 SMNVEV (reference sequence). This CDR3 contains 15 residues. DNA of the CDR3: TGTGCCAGCAGGGGAGGGGGGGAGAAGAACTATGGCTACACCTTC. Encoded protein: CASRGGGEKNYGYTF.

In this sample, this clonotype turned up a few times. CDR3 amino acids: CASSFGGGTTQETQYF. The CDR3 region has the DNA TGCGCCAGCAGCTTCGGCGGGGGGACTACTCAAGAGACCCAGTACTTC. The V and J genes are TRBV5-1 and TRBJ2-5; 8 nucleotides match TRBD2. The CDR3 sequence is 16 residues long. From germline, CDR1 is SGHRS and CDR2 YFSETQ. V shed 2 bases, J shed 2 bases, and the junction held 8 bases outside the gene matches.

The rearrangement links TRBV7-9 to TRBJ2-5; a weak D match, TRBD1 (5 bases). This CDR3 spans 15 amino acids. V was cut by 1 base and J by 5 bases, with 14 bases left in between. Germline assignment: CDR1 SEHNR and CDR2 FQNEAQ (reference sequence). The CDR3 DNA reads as TGTGCCAGCAGCTTAGAAGGCAGGGCTTGGGAGACCCAGTACTTC. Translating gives CASSLEGRAWETQYF. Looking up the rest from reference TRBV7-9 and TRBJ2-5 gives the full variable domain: DTGVSQNPRHKITKRGQNVTFRCDPISEHNRLYWYRQTLGQGPEFLTYFQNEAQLEKSRLLSDRFSAERPKGSFSTLEIQRTEQGDSAMYLCASSLEGRAWETQYFGPGTRLLVL.

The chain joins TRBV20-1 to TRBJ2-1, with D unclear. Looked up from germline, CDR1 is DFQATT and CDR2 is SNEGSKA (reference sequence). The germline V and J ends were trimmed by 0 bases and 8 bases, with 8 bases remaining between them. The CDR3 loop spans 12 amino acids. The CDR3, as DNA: TGCAGTGCTAGAGATGACCGGGATGAGCAGTTCTTC. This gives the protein CSARDDRDEQFF.

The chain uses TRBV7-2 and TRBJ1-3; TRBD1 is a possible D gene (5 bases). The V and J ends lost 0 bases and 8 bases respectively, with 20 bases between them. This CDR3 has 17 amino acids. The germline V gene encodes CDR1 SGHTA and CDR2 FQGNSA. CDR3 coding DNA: TGTGCCAGCAGCTTAGCATGGGCAGGGAGCGCGTTGGACACCATATATTTT. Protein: CASSLAWAGSALDTIYF.

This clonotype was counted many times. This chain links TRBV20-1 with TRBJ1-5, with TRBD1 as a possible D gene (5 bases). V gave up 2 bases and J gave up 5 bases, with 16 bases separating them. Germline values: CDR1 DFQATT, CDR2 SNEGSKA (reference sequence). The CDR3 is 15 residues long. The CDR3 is CSARTRDGSHQPQHF. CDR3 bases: TGCAGTGCTAGAACCCGGGACGGTAGTCATCAGCCCCAGCATTTT.

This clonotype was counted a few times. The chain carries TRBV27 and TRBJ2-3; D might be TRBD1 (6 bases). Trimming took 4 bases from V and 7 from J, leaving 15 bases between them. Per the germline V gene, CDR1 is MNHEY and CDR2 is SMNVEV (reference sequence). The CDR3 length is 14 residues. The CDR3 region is CASSSRDTGNTQYF. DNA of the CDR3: TGTGCCAGCAGTTCGAGGGACACGGGAAATACGCAGTATTTT.

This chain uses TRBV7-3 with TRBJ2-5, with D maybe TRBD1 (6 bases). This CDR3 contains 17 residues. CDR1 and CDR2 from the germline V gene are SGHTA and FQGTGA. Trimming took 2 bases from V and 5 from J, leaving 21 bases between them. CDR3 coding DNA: TGTGCCAGCAGCTTAGGGGGTGGCAGGGGCGGAGTGGAGACCCAGTACTTC. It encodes CASSLGGGRGGVETQYF.

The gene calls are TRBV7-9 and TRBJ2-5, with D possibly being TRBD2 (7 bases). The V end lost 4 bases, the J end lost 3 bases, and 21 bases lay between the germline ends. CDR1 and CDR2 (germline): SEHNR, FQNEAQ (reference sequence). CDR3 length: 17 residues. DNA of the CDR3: TGTGCCAGCAGCTCCAGCGCCCGTGGGGAGGGGGAAGAGACCCAGTACTTC. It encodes CASSSSARGEGEETQYF.